One T cell receptor (beta chain) is described in this entry. What it binds is not known. V lost 3 bases, J lost 12 bases, and 5 bases stayed unmatched. The V gene's germline CDR1 is DFQATT and CDR2 SNEGSKA (reference sequence). The CDR3 consists of 11 residues. TCRdb keeps only in-frame clones here, not all; method: immunoSEQ multiplex PCR. This repertoire shows about 2.1 million clones, around 93% found once; its top ten account for 1.5% to 2%. This specimen belongs to a study of shared clonotypes between healthy human individuals. Study-wide findings and caveats: Rarefaction curves obtained for sorted subsets showed sequencing incomplete despite large depth. What limited the represented genetic and exposure-history diversity was the small number of donors. Deeper or shallower sequencing was expected to change how clonotypes are shared among donors.

CD45RO-negative CD8 cells positively selected for CCR7 made up the naive population, which excluded terminally differentiated effector memory CD45RA+ cells. The V and J genes are TRBV20-1 and TRBJ2-3, with 8 bases matching TRBD2. This sequence was found in a man between 18 and 35 years old in good health. Some clones in this sample may be carry-over from other donors' samples. Sequenced: naive CD8+ T cells from PBMCs. This chain's CDR3 is CSARVLADQYF. In nucleotides, the CDR3 is TGCAGTGCTAGGGTACTAGCGGATCAGTATTTT.